The rows below give T cell receptor beta chains drawn from one sample of a study of blood T cells in healthy people across ages. MiXCR, run by TCRdb on the 5' RACE reads, gives a single entry per CDR3 protein. The sample includes 1.5 million to 2 million distinct CDR3 sequences, roughly two fifths of them seen just once. Sequenced: blood. These receptors all come from a human donor in good health. CDR3s include the opening cysteine and the closing phenylalanine or tryptophan. D genes are given only for firm matches. The size field is filled for only some rows; it gives once, few, many or a size class.

clone size: -; V gene: TRBV25-1; J gene: TRBJ1-2; D gene: TRBD1; CDR3 protein: CASRTTGFYGYTF; CDR3 DNA: TGTGCCAGCAGGACGACAGGGTTTTATGGCTACACCTTC
clone size: many; V gene: TRBV11-2; J gene: TRBJ2-7; D gene: -; CDR3 protein: CASSLGLFYEQYF; CDR3 DNA: TGCGCCAGCAGCCTGGGGCTATTCTACGAGCAGTACTTC
clone size: -; V gene: TRBV6-5; J gene: TRBJ2-7; D gene: -; CDR3 protein: CASRPNPDGYEQYF; CDR3 DNA: TGTGCCAGCAGGCCGAATCCGGACGGGTACGAGCAGTACTTC
clone size: -; V gene: TRBV6-5; J gene: TRBJ2-3; D gene: TRBD2; CDR3 protein: CASSSPAGTSPNTQYF; CDR3 DNA: TGTGCCAGCAGTTCCCCTGCCGGGACTAGTCCCAATACGCAGTATTTT
clone size: few; V gene: TRBV20-1; J gene: TRBJ2-3; D gene: TRBD1; CDR3 protein: CSASRFSSGQTISTDTQYF; CDR3 DNA: TGCAGTGCTAGTCGATTCAGCTCGGGACAGACCATTAGCACAGATACGCAGTATTTT
clone size: few; V gene: TRBV7-9; J gene: TRBJ2-7; D gene: TRBD1; CDR3 protein: CASSFRDRGSDEQYF; CDR3 DNA: TGTGCCAGCAGCTTTCGGGACAGGGGTAGCGACGAGCAGTACTTC
clone size: -; V gene: TRBV5-1; J gene: TRBJ1-2; D gene: -; CDR3 protein: CASSFGGRGAYGYTF; CDR3 DNA: TGCGCCAGCAGCTTCGGTGGCCGAGGGGCGTATGGCTACACCTTC
clone size: -; V gene: TRBV20-1; J gene: TRBJ2-3; D gene: -; CDR3 protein: CSASLSYTQYF; CDR3 DNA: TGCAGTGCTAGCCTCTCTTATACGCAGTATTTT
clone size: -; V gene: TRBV27; J gene: TRBJ2-7; D gene: TRBD1; CDR3 protein: CASSPDRGTYEQYF; CDR3 DNA: TGTGCCAGCAGTCCGGACAGGGGAACCTACGAGCAGTACTTC
clone size: -; V gene: TRBV7-2; J gene: TRBJ2-7; D gene: TRBD2; CDR3 protein: CASSRREDYEQYF; CDR3 DNA: TGTGCCAGCAGTCGGCGGGAGGACTACGAGCAGTACTTC
clone size: -; V gene: TRBV29-1; J gene: TRBJ1-1; D gene: -; CDR3 protein: CSVALLRGTEAFF; CDR3 DNA: TGCAGCGTTGCCCTCCTGAGGGGCACTGAAGCTTTCTTT
clone size: -; V gene: TRBV7-9; J gene: TRBJ2-1; D gene: -; CDR3 protein: CASNLGSSSYNEQFF; CDR3 DNA: TGTGCCAGCAACCTCGGGAGTAGCTCCTACAATGAGCAGTTCTTC
clone size: -; V gene: TRBV20-1; J gene: TRBJ1-2; D gene: -; CDR3 protein: CSARPGGGLGYTF; CDR3 DNA: TGCAGTGCTAGACCTGGAGGAGGTCTTGGCTACACCTTC
clone size: -; V gene: TRBV7-2; J gene: TRBJ1-1; D gene: TRBD1; CDR3 protein: CASSRVGTGGAEAFF; CDR3 DNA: TGTGCCAGCAGCCGCGTGGGGACAGGGGGGGCTGAAGCTTTCTTT
clone size: few; V gene: TRBV20-1; J gene: TRBJ2-7; D gene: TRBD2; CDR3 protein: CSVPPLAGDLYEQYF; CDR3 DNA: TGCAGTGTCCCTCCCCTAGCGGGGGACCTCTACGAGCAGTACTTC
clone size: few; V gene: TRBV7-3; J gene: TRBJ1-5; D gene: TRBD1; CDR3 protein: CASSLTGQGEQHF; CDR3 DNA: TGTGCCAGCAGCTTAACGGGACAGGGGGAACAGCATTTT
clone size: -; V gene: TRBV24-1; J gene: TRBJ2-5; D gene: TRBD1; CDR3 protein: CATSDPGTEETQYF; CDR3 DNA: TGTGCCACCAGTGATCCCGGGACAGAAGAGACCCAGTACTTC
clone size: -; V gene: TRBV7-2; J gene: TRBJ2-7; D gene: -; CDR3 protein: CASSLNRGSYNEQYF; CDR3 DNA: TGTGCCAGCAGCTTGAACCGGGGCTCCTACAATGAGCAGTACTTC
clone size: -; V gene: TRBV2; J gene: TRBJ2-5; D gene: -; CDR3 protein: CASSATGDSSYF; CDR3 DNA: TGTGCCAGCAGTGCAACGGGAGATAGTTCGTACTTC
clone size: -; V gene: TRBV28; J gene: TRBJ2-1; D gene: -; CDR3 protein: CASSLFAPTRNNEQFF; CDR3 DNA: TGTGCCAGCAGTTTATTCGCCCCAACTAGAAACAATGAGCAGTTCTTC
clone size: many; V gene: TRBV25-1; J gene: TRBJ2-1; D gene: -; CDR3 protein: CASSYGFYNEQFF; CDR3 DNA: TGTGCCAGCAGTTACGGATTCTACAATGAGCAGTTCTTC
clone size: -; V gene: TRBV27; J gene: TRBJ2-7; D gene: -; CDR3 protein: CASSLSQEGLAEQYF; CDR3 DNA: TGTGCCAGCAGTTTATCGCAAGAAGGGTTGGCCGAGCAGTACTTC
clone size: -; V gene: TRBV12-3/TRBV12-4; J gene: TRBJ2-3; D gene: -; CDR3 protein: CASHRGVMTDTQYF; CDR3 DNA: TGTGCCAGCCATAGGGGAGTGATGACAGATACGCAGTATTTT
clone size: -; V gene: TRBV7-2; J gene: TRBJ1-1; D gene: -; CDR3 protein: CASSFMGISGTEAFF; CDR3 DNA: TGTGCCAGCAGCTTCATGGGTATAAGTGGCACTGAAGCTTTCTTT
clone size: -; V gene: TRBV5-6; J gene: TRBJ1-2; D gene: -; CDR3 protein: CASSLVGARYGYTF; CDR3 DNA: TGTGCCAGCAGCTTGGTGGGGGCGCGATATGGCTACACCTTC
clone size: -; V gene: TRBV20-1; J gene: TRBJ2-5; D gene: TRBD2; CDR3 protein: CSAPGTSGTWETQYF; CDR3 DNA: TGCAGTGCTCCAGGAACTAGCGGAACCTGGGAGACCCAGTACTTC
clone size: -; V gene: TRBV6-5; J gene: TRBJ2-5; D gene: -; CDR3 protein: CASSISGRAGETQYF; CDR3 DNA: TGTGCCAGCAGTATTTCCGGCAGGGCCGGGGAGACCCAGTACTTC
clone size: -; V gene: TRBV20-1; J gene: TRBJ2-5; D gene: TRBD1; CDR3 protein: CSAIRGETQYF; CDR3 DNA: TGCAGTGCAATCAGGGGGGAGACCCAGTACTTC
clone size: -; V gene: TRBV11-2; J gene: TRBJ1-2; D gene: TRBD1; CDR3 protein: CASSSLGQGTYGYTF; CDR3 DNA: TGTGCCAGCAGCTCGTTGGGACAGGGCACGTATGGCTACACCTTC
clone size: -; V gene: TRBV4-2; J gene: TRBJ2-3; D gene: -; CDR3 protein: CASSQEPSGGRSDTQYF; CDR3 DNA: TGTGCCAGCAGCCAAGAACCTAGTGGGGGCCGGTCAGATACGCAGTATTTT
clone size: -; V gene: TRBV6-6; J gene: TRBJ1-5; D gene: -; CDR3 protein: CASSYGTLGEQPQHF; CDR3 DNA: TGTGCCAGCAGTTACGGGACATTAGGGGAGCAGCCCCAGCATTTT
clone size: -; V gene: TRBV9; J gene: TRBJ2-1; D gene: TRBD2; CDR3 protein: CASSRGTKGEQFF; CDR3 DNA: TGTGCCAGCAGCCGCGGGACTAAGGGTGAGCAGTTCTTC
clone size: -; V gene: TRBV7-2; J gene: TRBJ2-7; D gene: -; CDR3 protein: CASSLAYRANYLSYEQYF; CDR3 DNA: TGTGCCAGCAGCTTAGCCTACAGGGCCAATTACCTCTCCTACGAGCAGTACTTC
clone size: -; V gene: TRBV28; J gene: TRBJ1-6; D gene: -; CDR3 protein: CASTIFARGDSPLHF; CDR3 DNA: TGTGCCAGCACCATTTTTGCGAGGGGCGATTCACCCCTCCACTTT
clone size: few; V gene: TRBV7-9; J gene: TRBJ1-1; D gene: TRBD1; CDR3 protein: CTSSLGTVGYTEAFF; CDR3 DNA: TGTACCAGCAGCTTGGGGACAGTCGGTTACACTGAAGCTTTCTTT
clone size: -; V gene: TRBV3-1; J gene: TRBJ1-2; D gene: -; CDR3 protein: CASSQDIGRGLEGYTF; CDR3 DNA: TGTGCCAGCAGCCAAGATATTGGGAGGGGATTGGAAGGCTACACCTTC
clone size: -; V gene: TRBV29-1; J gene: TRBJ1-1; D gene: -; CDR3 protein: CSARRGLGTEAFF; CDR3 DNA: TGCAGCGCCCGACGGGGGTTGGGCACTGAAGCTTTCTTT
clone size: -; V gene: TRBV7-8; J gene: TRBJ2-5; D gene: -; CDR3 protein: CASSLVRPAGGTQYF; CDR3 DNA: TGTGCCAGCAGCTTAGTTCGACCCGCCGGAGGGACCCAGTACTTC
clone size: few; V gene: TRBV14; J gene: TRBJ1-5; D gene: -; CDR3 protein: CASSQDSRGLCNQPQHF; CDR3 DNA: TGTGCCAGCAGCCAAGATTCACGGGGGTTATGCAATCAGCCCCAGCATTTT
clone size: -; V gene: TRBV27; J gene: TRBJ1-6; D gene: -; CDR3 protein: CASSLEGIAYSPLHF; CDR3 DNA: TGTGCCAGCAGTTTAGAGGGGATTGCGTATTCACCCCTCCACTTT
clone size: -; V gene: TRBV5-6; J gene: TRBJ1-1; D gene: -; CDR3 protein: CASSTGPLNTEAFF; CDR3 DNA: TGTGCCAGCAGCACGGGCCCGTTGAACACTGAAGCTTTCTTT
clone size: -; V gene: TRBV9; J gene: TRBJ2-7; D gene: -; CDR3 protein: CASSVASEDSASYEQYF; CDR3 DNA: TGTGCCAGCAGCGTAGCAAGTGAAGACAGTGCCTCCTACGAGCAGTACTTC
clone size: -; V gene: TRBV29-1; J gene: TRBJ2-2; D gene: -; CDR3 protein: CSVALVGTGELFF; CDR3 DNA: TGCAGCGTTGCGCTAGTGGGCACCGGGGAGCTGTTTTTT
clone size: -; V gene: TRBV6-2/TRBV6-3; J gene: TRBJ2-7; D gene: -; CDR3 protein: CASMAQRTVYEQYF; CDR3 DNA: TGTGCCAGCATGGCCCAAAGGACAGTCTACGAGCAGTACTTC
clone size: -; V gene: TRBV7-3; J gene: TRBJ2-1; D gene: TRBD1; CDR3 protein: CASSRIGTGVCNEQFF; CDR3 DNA: TGTGCCAGCAGCCGTATCGGGACAGGGGTATGCAATGAGCAGTTCTTC
clone size: -; V gene: TRBV20-1; J gene: TRBJ2-7; D gene: -; CDR3 protein: CSAPPGSGNYYEQYF; CDR3 DNA: TGCAGTGCTCCCCCCGGCTCAGGGAATTACTACGAGCAGTACTTC
clone size: few; V gene: TRBV6-6; J gene: TRBJ2-7; D gene: TRBD2; CDR3 protein: CASNSGGAYEQYF; CDR3 DNA: TGTGCCAGCAATAGCGGGGGGGCTTACGAGCAGTACTTC
clone size: -; V gene: TRBV7-2; J gene: TRBJ2-4; D gene: -; CDR3 protein: CASSQDSLAKNIQYF; CDR3 DNA: TGTGCCAGCAGCCAAGACAGCCTAGCCAAAAACATTCAGTATTTC